Detailed here is one TCR beta chain. As yet, its antigen is unknown. The record originates from a study of cytomegalovirus exposure and HLA in healthy donors. Study-level information: Around 200 million T cells yielded about 120 million unique TCR beta sequences, as an earlier analysis found. In an early release, HLA-typed donors contributed some 82 million unique TCR sequences. Whole-study results and caveats: HLA allele associations emerged for about 16,000 TCR beta sequences in a later analysis, at 0.05 false discovery rate.

PCR amplification relied on 60 Vbeta primers (plus 13 Jbeta primers). The data were produced by immunoSEQ multiplex PCR, yet TCRdb's version contains in-frame clones alone and is incomplete. In the table there are under 150,000 clones, 76% of which are singletons. Germline CDR1 and CDR2: SNHLY and FYNNEI. The germline V and J ends were trimmed by 6 bases and 1 base, with 12 bases remaining between them. The CDR3 has 14 residues. Donors in the study were healthy people who gave bone marrow. J is TRBJ1-1 and V is TRBV2; no definite D call. The TCR comes from a female donor in good health and CMV-seropositive. Sequenced input: PBMCs. This CDR3 reads CASRARGGNTEAFF. The CDR3 DNA follows: TGTGCCAGCAGGGCCCGGGGTGGGAACACTGAAGCTTTCTTT.